These T cell receptor beta chains were read from a single sample in a study of tumor and adjacent non-tumor tissue in lung cancer. TCRdb called the multiplex PCR reads again in MiXCR, with one record for every CDR3 protein. The profile shows about 200,000 distinct CDR3 sequences, less than 80% of them singletons. What was sequenced was lung tumor tissue. The receptors were sampled from a man aged 60 to 75 with non-small cell lung cancer. CDR3s include the opening cysteine and the closing phenylalanine or tryptophan. D genes are given only for firm matches. Not every row has a clone size; where given, it reads once, few, many or a size class.

J: TRBJ1-6
V: TRBV11-2
D: -
size: -
CDR3: CASMMLQSPLRF
DNA: TGTGCCAGCATGATGCTTCAGAGTCCCCTCCGCTTT

J: TRBJ2-7
V: TRBV20-1
D: -
size: -
CDR3: CSARDRRSFYEQYF
DNA: TGCAGTGCTAGAGATAGGAGAAGCTTCTACGAGCAGTACTTC

J: TRBJ2-1
V: TRBV5-4
D: -
size: -
CDR3: CASSLLVGVGNERFF
DNA: -

J: TRBJ2-1
V: TRBV5-1
D: -
size: once
CDR3: CAGSFTTDQAQFF
DNA: TGCGCCGGCAGCTTCACGACCGACCAGGCGCAGTTCTTC

J: TRBJ1-1
V: TRBV5-6
D: TRBD1
size: -
CDR3: CASIWGQFGTEAFF
DNA: TGTGCCAGCATCTGGGGACAGTTTGGGACTGAAGCTTTCTTT

J: TRBJ1-1
V: TRBV11-2
D: -
size: once
CDR3: CASSLDQRAGTEAFF
DNA: TGTGCCAGCAGCTTAGATCAGAGGGCGGGCACTGAAGCTTTCTTT

J: TRBJ2-5
V: TRBV10-2
D: TRBD2
size: -
CDR3: CASSESRAGAEAQYF
DNA: TGCGCCAGCAGTGAGTCGAGAGCGGGGGCAGAGGCCCAGTACTTC

J: TRBJ2-7
V: TRBV29-1
D: -
size: few
CDR3: CSVGRGSSYEQYF
DNA: TGCAGCGTTGGGAGGGGGAGCTCCTACGAGCAGTACTTC

J: TRBJ2-3
V: TRBV29-1
D: -
size: -
CDR3: CNVERNTDTQYF
DNA: TGTAACGTTGAACGCAACACAGATACGCAGTATTTT

J: TRBJ2-5
V: TRBV4-3
D: -
size: -
CDR3: CASNPGSQPGETQYF
DNA: TGCGCCAGTAACCCAGGCAGCCAACCTGGGGAGACCCAGTACTTC

J: TRBJ1-1
V: TRBV11-2
D: -
size: -
CDR3: CAIRSQSF
DNA: TGTGCCATCAGGTCCCAAAGCTTC

J: TRBJ2-7
V: TRBV5-5
D: TRBD1
size: -
CDR3: CASSPWTGSSYEQYF
DNA: TGTGCCAGCAGCCCTTGGACAGGGAGCTCCTACGAGCAGTACTTC

J: TRBJ1-1
V: TRBV12-3/TRBV12-4
D: TRBD1
size: many
CDR3: CASSSWTGGTYTEAFF
DNA: TGTGCCAGCAGCTCGTGGACAGGGGGGACCTACACTGAAGCTTTCTTT

J: TRBJ2-7
V: TRBV6-2/TRBV6-3
D: -
size: -
CDR3: CATRRTASYYEQYF
DNA: TGTGCCACGAGGAGGACAGCGAGCTACTACGAGCAGTACTTC

J: TRBJ1-2
V: TRBV5-1
D: -
size: many
CDR3: CASRGAGDGGYTF
DNA: TGCGCCAGCCGGGGGGCTGGCGATGGTGGCTACACCTTC

J: TRBJ1-4
V: TRBV20-1
D: -
size: few
CDR3: CSVDGGATNEKLFF
DNA: TGCAGTGTAGATGGGGGGGCAACTAATGAAAAACTGTTTTTT

J: TRBJ2-6
V: TRBV21-1
D: -
size: -
CDR3: CASSKVTGAPKGANVLTF
DNA: TGTGCCAGCAGCAAAGTGACAGGAGCCCCGAAGGGGGCCAACGTCCTGACTTTC

J: TRBJ2-1
V: TRBV20-1
D: -
size: -
CDR3: CNARSLSGSYNEQFF
DNA: TGCAATGCTAGATCCCTATCGGGCTCCTATAATGAGCAGTTCTTC

J: TRBJ2-7
V: TRBV20-1
D: -
size: -
CDR3: CSTRDHAGALPDQYF
DNA: TGCAGTACTAGAGATCATGCCGGGGCGCTCCCCGATCAGTACTTC

J: TRBJ2-1
V: TRBV6-2/TRBV6-3
D: -
size: -
CDR3: CASSADLDYDNEQFF
DNA: TGTGCCAGCAGTGCAGACCTCGACTACGACAATGAGCAGTTCTTC

J: TRBJ2-6
V: TRBV6-5
D: TRBD2
size: few
CDR3: CASSLAGASSGTNVQTF
DNA: TGTGCCAGCAGTTTAGCGGGGGCCAGCTCTGGGACCAACGTCCAGACTTTC

J: TRBJ2-5
V: TRBV11-3
D: -
size: -
CDR3: CASSLFLGQETQYF
DNA: TGTGCCAGCAGCTTATTCCTAGGCCAAGAGACTCAGTACTTC

J: TRBJ1-5
V: TRBV20-1
D: -
size: -
CDR3: CSARAQQDQPQHF
DNA: TGCAGTGCTAGGGCCCAGCAAGATCAGCCCCAGCATTTT

J: TRBJ1-5
V: TRBV6-2/TRBV6-3
D: -
size: once
CDR3: CASSARQDNQPQHF
DNA: TGTGCCAGCAGTGCCAGACAGGACAATCAGCCCCAGCATTTT

J: TRBJ2-5
V: TRBV11-1
D: TRBD1
size: -
CDR3: CASSRQGGWEIQYF
DNA: TGTGCCAGCAGTCGACAGGGGGGATGGGAGATCCAGTATTTC

J: TRBJ1-2
V: TRBV4-1
D: -
size: many
CDR3: CASKGGLYGYTF
DNA: TGCGCCAGCAAGGGCGGACTCTATGGCTACACCTTC

J: TRBJ2-5
V: TRBV11-3
D: TRBD2
size: -
CDR3: CASSLGAAGGLIQETQYF
DNA: TGTGCCAGCAGCTTAGGAGCGGCGGGGGGGCTAATTCAAGAGACCCAGTATTTC

J: TRBJ1-2
V: TRBV12-3/TRBV12-4
D: TRBD1
size: -
CDR3: CASSPRGEGYTF
DNA: TGTGCCAGCAGTCCCAGGGGGGAGGGCTACACCTTC